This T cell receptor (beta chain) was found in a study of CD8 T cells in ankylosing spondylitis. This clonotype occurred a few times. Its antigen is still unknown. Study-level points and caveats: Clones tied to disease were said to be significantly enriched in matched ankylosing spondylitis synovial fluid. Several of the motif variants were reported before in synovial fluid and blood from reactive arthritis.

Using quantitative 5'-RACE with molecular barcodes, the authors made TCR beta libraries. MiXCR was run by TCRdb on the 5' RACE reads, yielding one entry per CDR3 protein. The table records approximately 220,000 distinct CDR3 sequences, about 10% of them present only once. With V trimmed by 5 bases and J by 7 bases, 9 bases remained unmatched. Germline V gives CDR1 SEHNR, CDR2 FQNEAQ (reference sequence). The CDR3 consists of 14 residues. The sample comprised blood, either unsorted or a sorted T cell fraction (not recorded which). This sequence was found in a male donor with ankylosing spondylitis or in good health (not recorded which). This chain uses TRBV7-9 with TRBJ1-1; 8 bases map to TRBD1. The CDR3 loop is CASSTRTGRSEAFF. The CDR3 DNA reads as TGTGCCAGCAGCACTCGGACAGGGAGGAGTGAAGCTTTCTTT.